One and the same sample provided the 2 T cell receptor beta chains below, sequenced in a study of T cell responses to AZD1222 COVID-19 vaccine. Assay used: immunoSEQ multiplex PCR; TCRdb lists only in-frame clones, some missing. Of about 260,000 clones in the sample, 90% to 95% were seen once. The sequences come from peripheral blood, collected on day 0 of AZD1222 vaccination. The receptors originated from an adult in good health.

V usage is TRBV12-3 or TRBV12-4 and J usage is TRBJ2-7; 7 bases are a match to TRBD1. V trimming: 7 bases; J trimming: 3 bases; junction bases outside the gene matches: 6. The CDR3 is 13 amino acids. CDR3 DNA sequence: TGTGCCAGCACCCTAACAGGGGTCTACGAGCAGTACTTC. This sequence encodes CASTLTGVYEQYF.

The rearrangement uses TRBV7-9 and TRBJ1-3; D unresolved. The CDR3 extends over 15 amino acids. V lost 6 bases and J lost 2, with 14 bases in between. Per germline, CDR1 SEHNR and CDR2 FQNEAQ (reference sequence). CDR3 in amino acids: CASRPSGGPGNTIYF. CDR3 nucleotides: TGTGCCAGCAGACCGAGTGGCGGGCCTGGAAACACCATATATTTT.